This T cell receptor beta chain was obtained from a study of response to subunit inactivated influenza vaccine. Study observations and caveats: Few new T cells, the authors suggested, are recruited by each seasonal influenza vaccination.

A few counts support this clonotype. Its specificity is unknown. Relative to the germline gene, one junction end is altered; a read error may explain this. The CDR3 extends over 15 amino acids. Germline CDR1 is SSHAT and CDR2 is FNYEAQ (reference sequence). Each CDR3 protein gets one entry after TCRdb re-called the RT-PCR reads with MiXCR. The sample records about 500,000 distinct CDR3 sequences, around 7.7% being singletons. This specimen was PBMCs from blood, taken approximately 25 months after vaccination. J is TRBJ2-3 and V is TRBV7-7; D is undetermined. This sequence was found in a man aged 50-75 years who received an inactivated influenza vaccine. The CDR3 nucleotides read TGTGCTAGCAGCTTACAACTTGGCGGCACAGATACGCAGTATTTT. This sequence encodes CASSLQLGGTDTQYF.